This TCR beta chain derives from a study of follicular helper T cells after annual influenza vaccination. Overall study: For some subjects, blood spans the 2013-2014, 2014-2015 and 2015-2016 annual vaccinations. Study-level results: ICOS-CD38- cTfh most often held earlier Day 7 ICOS+CD38+ clones.

The repertoire was sequenced with immunoSEQ multiplex PCR; TCRdb's copy has only in-frame clones and lacks some. Found here are about 5,100 clones, over 85% of them singletons; the top ten hold less than 1.5%. The V gene's germline CDR1 is MNHNS and CDR2 SASEGT. The ends were cut back, 8 bases at V and 3 bases at J, with 18 bases in the middle. The CDR3 consists of 15 residues. Concerning this clone itself: Its target is unknown.

Stated time point: 2013-2014 season, 7 days after vaccination. The chain recombines TRBV6-1 with TRBJ2-3; D might be TRBD2 (6 bases). The starting material was CXCR5+ CD38- circulating T follicular helper cells from blood, obtained 7 days after influenza vaccination. Subset defined: circulating Tfh, non-naive CD4+CXCR5+PD-1+ (ICOS+CD38+ or ICOS-CD38-). This TCR was sampled from an adult who received the influenza vaccine. The CDR3 sequence: CASYEEGGTTDTQYF. CDR3 sequence (DNA): TGTGCCAGCTACGAAGAAGGCGGGACTACAGATACGCAGTATTTT.